The 29 T cell receptor beta chains reported below all come from one sample, sequenced in a study of PD-L1 blockade in urothelial cancer. Produced via immunoSEQ multiplex PCR; TCRdb's table is partial and in-frame only. The sample gives tens of thousands of clones, about 85% of which show up once; around 8% is in the top ten. Sequenced here: PBMCs, sampled around atezolizumab (anti-PD-L1) treatment. The receptors come from a man in his sixties with urothelial cancer.

CDR3 sequence: CASSRQGLRAGELFF. DNA of the CDR3: TGTGCCAGCTCACGACAGGGATTACGCGCCGGGGAGCTGTTTTTT. The chain recombines TRBV18 with TRBJ2-2; 7 bases map to TRBD1. Germline V gene data show CDR1 as KGHSH and CDR2 as LQKENI. J was trimmed by 6 bases and V by 4 bases; bases with no gene match: 8. CDR3 length equals 15 residues.

The sample holds one count of this clone. One end of the junction varies from germline; a read error may be responsible. This chain links TRBV7-2 with TRBJ2-4, with 7 positions matching TRBD1. This CDR3 has 15 residues. CDR1 SGHTA and CDR2 FQGNSA come from the germline V gene. DNA for the CDR3: TGTGCCAGCAGCTTAGGAGGGACAGCCAAAGACATTCAGTACTTC. Its translation is CASSLGGTAKDIQYF.

V usage is TRBV7-2 and J usage is TRBJ2-7; 11 nucleotides line up with TRBD2. The germline CDR1 and CDR2 sequences are SGHTA and FQGNSA. V shed 5 bases and J 4 bases; nucleotides not matched to a gene: 7. The CDR3 has 15 residues. CDR3 bases: TGTGCCAGCAGCGTCCTACTAGCGGGGGAATACGAGCAGTACTTC. This sequence encodes CASSVLLAGEYEQYF.

The chain has TRBV2 and TRBJ1-2, with D possibly being TRBD1 (6 bases). Between the trimmed V and J ends, which lost 4 bases and 4 bases, there was a span of 10 bases. Germline-derived CDR1 and CDR2 are SNHLY and FYNNEI. The length of the CDR3 is 13 residues. CDR3 region: CASSVRGGYGYTF. CDR3 coding DNA: TGTGCCAGCAGTGTGCGAGGGGGCTATGGCTACACCTTC.

The rearrangement uses TRBV18 and TRBJ2-2; 9 nucleotides agree with TRBD2. The ends lost 6 bases at V and 0 bases at J; junction bases unmatched: 5. Germline V gene lookup returns CDR1 KGHSH and CDR2 LQKENI. CDR3 length: 16 amino acids. CDR3 sequence reads: CASSRGGGANTGELFF. Here the CDR3 DNA reads TGTGCCAGCTCCCGCGGCGGGGGGGCGAACACCGGGGAGCTGTTTTTT.

The rearrangement joins TRBV23-1 to TRBJ2-1, with D possibly being TRBD2 (5 bases). TRBV23-1 belongs to the ORF category, with a function that is uncertain. The ends were cut back, 0 bases at V and 4 bases at J, with 16 bases in the middle. The CDR3 totals 17 residues. CDR3 nucleotide sequence: TGCGCCAGCAGTCAATCGATCCGGGAAGAGCCTTACAATGAGCAGTTCTTC. Residues: CASSQSIREEPYNEQFF.

The V call is TRBV30, the J call TRBJ2-7; 9 nucleotides align to TRBD1. J gave up 7 bases and V 8 bases, and 15 bases lay outside the gene matches. The CDR3 runs 14 residues. From germline, CDR1 is GTSNPN and CDR2 SVGIG (reference sequence). CDR3 sequence (DNA): TGTGCCAGCAAGCGGGACAGGGTGGTTGGGGAGCAGTACTTC. This sequence encodes CASKRDRVVGEQYF.

DNA for the CDR3: TGTGCCAGCAGCGCCAGACAAGGGACAGGGCAAGAGACCCAGTACTTC. Residues: CASSARQGTGQETQYF. The rearrangement uses TRBV9 and TRBJ2-5; 9 bases align to TRBD1. The CDR3 is 16 residues long. J gave up 2 bases and V 3 bases, and 8 bases lay outside the gene matches. Germline CDR1 and CDR2: SGDLS and YYNGEE.

The chain combines TRBV11-2 with TRBJ2-6; 7 bases line up with TRBD1. The V and J ends lost 5 bases and 4 bases, in that order; junction bases with no gene match: 11. Germline CDR1 is SGHAT and CDR2 is FQNNGV. The CDR3 consists of 17 residues. For the CDR3, the DNA is TGTGCCAGCAGCCGGGATTTGACAGGGTTCGGGGCCAACGTCCTGACTTTC. As protein: CASSRDLTGFGANVLTF.

The chain carries TRBV7-8 and TRBJ1-4; 7 positions agree with TRBD1. CDR3 size: 16 residues. The V gene end was trimmed by 2 bases and the J gene end by 6 bases; junction bases not matched to a gene: 9. In germline, CDR1 is SGHVS, CDR2 FQNEAQ. Here the CDR3 reads CASSLIRQGGYEKLFF. The CDR3 nucleotides read TGTGCCAGCAGCTTAATTAGACAGGGAGGCTATGAAAAACTGTTTTTT.

The chain links TRBV18 to TRBJ1-1; the D gene is possibly TRBD1 (6 bases). This CDR3 has 14 residues. The V end was cut by 4 bases, the J end by 0 bases, with 9 bases between. Germline CDR1 reads KGHSH; CDR2 reads LQKENI. The CDR3 DNA is TGTGCCAGCTCACAGGACAGTATGAACACTGAAGCTTTCTTT. It yields the protein CASSQDSMNTEAFF.

The rearrangement uses TRBV5-1 and TRBJ2-7; possibly TRBD2 for D (5 bases). CDR3 length: 14 residues. Per the germline V gene, CDR1 is SGHRS and CDR2 is YFSETQ. The V and J ends lost 3 bases and 5 bases respectively, with 15 bases between them. The CDR3 DNA sequence: TGCGCCAGCAGCTCCCCACCTAGCATGGACGAGCAGTACTTC. Residues: CASSSPPSMDEQYF.

V usage is TRBV5-1 and J usage is TRBJ1-2, with D hard to call. Trimming shortened V by 1 base and J by 5 bases, and 18 bases separated the two germline ends. Germline loops: CDR1 SGHRS, CDR2 YFSETQ. The length of the CDR3 is 16 residues. The CDR3: CASSLNSGDRVYGYTF. CDR3 sequence (DNA): TGCGCCAGCAGCTTGAATTCCGGTGATAGAGTTTATGGCTACACCTTC.

The V call is TRBV5-1, the J call TRBJ1-4, with D unclear. Germline V lookup: CDR1 SGHRS, CDR2 YFSETQ. V dropped 0 bases and J dropped 4 bases, with 10 bases sitting between them. There are 15 residues in the CDR3. The CDR3 sequence: CASSLGAPYNEKLFF. The CDR3 nucleotides are TGCGCCAGCAGCTTGGGGGCTCCTTATAATGAAAAACTGTTTTTT. The entire variable domain, with the rest obtained from reference TRBV5-1 and TRBJ1-4, is as follows: KAGVTQTPRYLIKTRGQQVTLSCSPISGHRSVSWYQQTPGQGLQFLFEYFSETQRNKGNFPGRFSGRQFSNSRSEMNVSTLELGDSALYLCASSLGAPYNEKLFFGSGTQLSVL.

The chain employs TRBV11-2 and TRBJ2-5; the match to TRBD2 covers 10 bases. The CDR3 is 16 residues long. Germline V gene lookup returns CDR1 SGHAT and CDR2 FQNNGV. J lost 9 bases, V lost 5 bases, and 15 bases had no gene match. The CDR3 bases are TGTGCCAGCAGCAACCTAGCGGGGGCCTCCTTAGGGGCCCAGTACTTC. It yields the protein CASSNLAGASLGAQYF.

The rearrangement joins TRBV10-1 to TRBJ1-2; maybe TRBD1 (5 bases). Trimming removed 5 bases from V and 6 bases from J, with 13 bases in between. The CDR3 has 13 residues. In germline, CDR1 is WNHNN, CDR2 SYGVQD (reference sequence). The CDR3, as DNA: TGCGCCAGCAGTCCGGGACTCACCCATGGCTACACCTTC. The encoded protein is CASSPGLTHGYTF.

This clone was counted only a few times. This rearrangement joins TRBV18 to TRBJ1-1; D gene uncertain. The CDR3 contains 14 residues. The V end was cut by 3 bases, the J end by 1 base, with 9 bases between. In germline, CDR1 is KGHSH, CDR2 LQKENI. The CDR3 coding sequence is TGTGCCAGCTCACCTTCGACGGGGAACACTGAAGCTTTCTTT. This codes for CASSPSTGNTEAFF.

This clone appeared a single time. The CDR3 coding sequence is TGTGCCAGTAGTGGACAGATGATGGGAGGCAATCAGCCCCAGCATTTT. It is translated as CASSGQMMGGNQPQHF. This chain uses TRBV19 with TRBJ1-5; possibly TRBD1 for D (6 bases). CDR1 is LNHDA and CDR2 is SQIVND in the germline V gene (reference sequence). This CDR3 has 16 amino acids. V gave up 5 bases and J gave up 2 bases, with 16 bases separating them.

This clone came up a few times. The chain uses TRBV2 and TRBJ1-5; tentatively, D is TRBD1 (6 bases). V was shortened by 5 bases and J by 7 bases, with 12 bases between the two germline ends. The CDR3 is made up of 13 amino acids. Germline V gene data show CDR1 as SNHLY and CDR2 as FYNNEI. The CDR3 DNA is TGTGCCAGCAGTATCGGCAGGGGCCAGCCCCAGCATTTT. This codes for CASSIGRGQPQHF.

This clone was observed a handful of times. CDR3 in amino acids: CASSWAGNTEAFF. In DNA, the CDR3 is TGTGCCAGCAGTTGGGCTGGGAACACTGAAGCTTTCTTT. The chain couples TRBV27 to TRBJ1-1; D unclear. The CDR3 runs to 13 residues. The germline gives CDR1 MNHEY, CDR2 SMNVEV (reference sequence). V lost 4 bases and J lost 1, with 7 bases in between.

J is TRBJ1-1 and V is TRBV7-2; 9 nucleotides agree with TRBD1. Germline loops: CDR1 SGHTA, CDR2 FQGNSA. The CDR3 is made up of 14 amino acids. The ends lost 5 bases at V and 1 base at J; junction bases unmatched: 2. For the CDR3, the DNA is TGTGCCAGCAGCGACAGGGGGGGGAACACTGAAGCTTTCTTT. Translated, it gives CASSDRGGNTEAFF.

This clone has just one count. The chain has TRBV6-4 and TRBJ1-6; possibly TRBD1 for D (6 bases). Trimming removed 5 bases at V and 10 bases at J, with 24 bases between. Per germline, CDR1 MRHNA and CDR2 SNTAGT. This CDR3 has 17 residues. The CDR3 DNA reads as TGTGCCAGCAGTTACCGGGACAAAACAGAAGCCGCCTCACCCCTCCACTTT. Translated: CASSYRDKTEAASPLHF.

With regard to this clone: The germline gene is not matched at one end of the junction; a read error may be the cause. The chain couples TRBV7-7 to TRBJ2-2, with D unclear. Germline CDR1 SSHAT, CDR2 FNYEAQ (reference sequence). This CDR3 contains 13 residues. CDR3 region: CASSSGATGELFF. The CDR3 DNA follows: TGTGCTAGCAGCTCAGGTGCCACCGGGGAGCTGTTTTTT.

V and J are TRBV10-3 and TRBJ2-5, with D perhaps TRBD2 (6 bases). Per the germline V gene, CDR1 is ENHRY and CDR2 is SYGVKD. CDR3 length: 15 residues. The ends were cut back, 0 bases at V and 5 bases at J, with 13 bases in the middle. The chain's CDR3 is CAISESGLPGETQYF. In DNA form, the CDR3 reads TGTGCCATCAGTGAGTCGGGACTTCCGGGGGAGACCCAGTACTTC.

The chain employs TRBV6-6 and TRBJ1-6; no definite D call. The CDR3 covers 15 residues. The V and J ends lost 5 bases and 4 bases respectively, with 12 bases between them. CDR1 is MNHNY and CDR2 is SVGAGI in the germline V gene (reference sequence). The CDR3 reads CASSIVPGYNSPLHF. The CDR3 DNA reads TGTGCCAGCAGTATTGTGCCGGGATATAATTCACCCCTCCACTTT.

V and J are TRBV15 and TRBJ2-7; 11 nucleotides line up with TRBD2. The V gene end was trimmed by 0 bases and the J gene end by 5 bases; junction bases not matched to a gene: 6. CDR1 is LNHNV, CDR2 YYDKDF, per germline (reference sequence). The CDR3 consists of 16 residues. The CDR3 here is CATSRDISGGAHEQYF. As DNA, the CDR3 is TGTGCCACCAGCAGAGATATTAGCGGGGGGGCCCACGAGCAGTACTTC.

The V call is TRBV7-2, the J call TRBJ2-7; 9 bases fit TRBD2. V dropped 5 bases and J dropped 2; count of bases not matched to a gene: 7. Germline V gene sequence: CDR1 SGHTA, CDR2 FQGNSA. The length of the CDR3 is 15 residues. CDR3 coding DNA: TGTGCCAGCAGCGAGAGCGGGGGGCTAACCTACGAGCAGTACTTC. The encoded protein is CASSESGGLTYEQYF.

V gene TRBV7-8 combines with J gene TRBJ2-2; D gene ambiguous. Per the germline V gene, CDR1 is SGHVS and CDR2 is FQNEAQ. The CDR3 is 16 amino acids. With 3 bases removed from V and 7 bases from J, the gap between germline ends came to 18 bases. CDR3 in DNA: TGTGCCAGCAGCTTTGAGTCCCCTATCACCGGCGGGGAGCTGTTTTTT. Protein product: CASSFESPITGGELFF.

The J gene is TRBJ2-3, the V gene TRBV29-1, with 7 bases aligning to TRBD2. J was trimmed by 0 bases and V by 0 bases; bases with no gene match: 9. CDR3 length: 17 amino acids. The germline V gene encodes CDR1 SQVTM and CDR2 ANQGSEA. The CDR3 DNA follows: TGCAGCGTTGAAGATACCATTACGGGGGGAAGCACAGATACGCAGTATTTT. Translating it yields CSVEDTITGGSTDTQYF.